This is a list of T cell receptor beta chains from one sample in a study of CXCR3-negative and CXCR3-positive naive CD8 T cells. TCRdb reworked the 5' RACE reads into one entry per CDR3 protein, no DNA. The sample holds approximately 83,000 distinct CDR3 sequences. The sequencing input was naive CXCR3- CD8+ T cells from blood. The receptors stem from a human donor in good health. Some clones in this sample may be carry-over from other donors' samples. Both conserved end residues are part of each CDR3.

j_call v_call cdr3_aa
TRBJ1-1 TRBV7-9 CASSSAVGVNTEAFF
TRBJ2-1 TRBV5-1 CASSPAGGPNEQFF
TRBJ2-7 TRBV12-3/TRBV12-4 CASLFSGTSVYEQYF
TRBJ2-7 TRBV23-1 CASSQRAAVAGVPYEQYF
TRBJ2-3 TRBV4-3 CASSQDYQGLGTDTQYF
TRBJ2-1 TRBV4-3 CASSQGGLSYNEQFF
TRBJ1-1 TRBV4-3 CASSQGRGFGAEAFF
TRBJ2-7 TRBV7-9 CASSFPDREPLSYEQYF
TRBJ2-1 TRBV29-1 CSVPGTSGYNEQFF
TRBJ1-1 TRBV29-1 CSVEAENTEAFF
TRBJ2-7 TRBV13 CASSSDRESYEQYF
TRBJ2-7 TRBV7-8 CASSLVPGGADEQYF
TRBJ2-1 TRBV7-9 CASSSSTSGGYNEQFF
TRBJ1-2 TRBV29-1 CSVGEGLNYGYTF
TRBJ2-2 TRBV29-1 CSATTGTSEAGELFF
TRBJ2-7 TRBV5-4 CASSFNGRPYEQYF
TRBJ2-1 TRBV6-5 CASSYGLDGDNEQFF
TRBJ2-1 TRBV3-1 CASSQELEAGGEQFF
TRBJ2-3 TRBV20-1 CSARPSFQDMVDTQYF
TRBJ2-7 TRBV12-3/TRBV12-4 CASSTGRGSPYEQYF
TRBJ2-3 TRBV7-2 CASNGLAGGTADTQYF
TRBJ1-1 TRBV4-3 CASSQGRVHRGTEAFF
TRBJ2-1 TRBV29-1 CSFSGRTLYNEQFF
TRBJ2-7 TRBV11-2 CASSSPQGSYEQYF
TRBJ2-5 TRBV12-3/TRBV12-4 CASSSDRTGQETQYF
TRBJ2-1 TRBV7-6 CASSQTTGGYGYNEQFF